This T cell receptor beta chain was recovered during a study of T cells in Graves' hyperthyroidism and ophthalmopathy. Study-level results: Clonotypes that were expanded in thyroid above 0.001 mostly appeared in blood too.

This CDR3 contains 16 residues. J gave up 7 bases and V 0 bases, and 9 bases lay outside the gene matches. Germline V lookup: CDR1 SGHVS, CDR2 FNYEAQ. To note about this clonotype: Its antigen remains unknown. This clone may be a read error of a much larger clone one base away.

Amplified TCR beta CDR3 regions derived from RNA transcripts. TCR CDR3 underwent first-round RT-PCR with the HTBI primer set. A single record per CDR3 protein comes from TCRdb applying MiXCR to the multiplex PCR reads. The sample has roughly 710,000 distinct CDR3 sequences, under 45% seen once. The chain employs TRBV7-6 and TRBJ2-5, with 9 bases matching TRBD2. This receptor was identified in a woman in her thirties or forties with Graves' hyperthyroidism. Source material: blood. The CDR3 region is CASSLAGLARGGTQYF. The CDR3, as DNA: TGTGCCAGCAGCTTAGCGGGACTAGCTAGGGGAGGGACCCAGTACTTC.